Listed below are T cell receptor beta chains from one sample, sequenced in a study of post-analysis software for immune sequencing data. TCRdb used MiXCR to reprocess the PCR reads, holding one entry per CDR3 protein. The table includes about 620,000 distinct CDR3 sequences, 44% detected once. Sequencing input: blood. All receptors come from a girl between 10 and 17 years old with multiple sclerosis. Each CDR3 is given with its conserved first and last residue. Fields, in order: V gene, clone size, D gene, J gene, CDR3 protein, CDR3 DNA. D genes are given only for firm matches. The size field is filled for only some rows; it gives once, few, many or a size class.

>TRBV20-1|.|.|TRBJ2-4
CSASRALAKNIQYF
TGCAGTGCTAGCAGGGCACTAGCCAAAAACATTCAGTACTTC
>TRBV20-1|.|TRBD2|TRBJ2-1
CSAPTSGSGDEQFF
TGCAGTGCTCCGACTAGCGGGAGCGGTGATGAGCAGTTCTTC
>TRBV11-2|.|.|TRBJ2-1
CASSPPVRRANNEQFF
TGTGCCAGCAGCCCCCCGGTCAGGCGGGCAAACAATGAGCAGTTCTTC
>TRBV6-5|.|.|TRBJ2-7
CASSYRRRAASLSYEQYF
TGTGCCAGCAGTTACAGGCGGAGGGCAGCCTCTCTCTCCTACGAGCAGTACTTC
>TRBV12-3/TRBV12-4|.|.|TRBJ1-1
CASSSDTPTEAFF
TGTGCCAGCAGCTCTGACACGCCCACTGAAGCTTTCTTT
>TRBV12-3/TRBV12-4|few|TRBD2|TRBJ2-4
CASSGERGNIQYF
TGTGCCAGCAGTGGGGAGCGGGGGAACATTCAGTACTTC
>TRBV7-7|.|TRBD1|TRBJ2-1
CASSKGQGNEQFF
TGTGCCAGCAGCAAGGGACAGGGCAATGAGCAGTTCTTC
>TRBV12-3/TRBV12-4|few|.|TRBJ2-5
CASSGWGRDPRETQYF
TGTGCCAGCAGTGGATGGGGCCGGGATCCTCGAGAGACCCAGTACTTC
>TRBV6-1|once|TRBD1|TRBJ2-4
CASSAWGTGNQNIQYF
TGTGCCAGCAGTGCTTGGGGGACAGGGAACCAAAACATTCAGTACTTC
>TRBV6-5|few|TRBD2|TRBJ2-3
CASTPRVSGGIDTQYF
TGTGCCAGCACTCCCCGGGTATCGGGAGGTATAGATACGCAGTATTTT
>TRBV29-1|.|TRBD1|TRBJ1-2
CSAGTGDYGYTF
TGCAGCGCCGGGACAGGGGATTATGGCTACACCTTC
>TRBV9|few|.|TRBJ2-1
CASSVGVPNEQFF
TGTGCCAGCAGCGTAGGGGTTCCCAATGAGCAGTTCTTC
>TRBV12-3/TRBV12-4|.|.|TRBJ1-2
CASSFGRSGAGGYTF
TGTGCCAGCAGTTTCGGTCGGTCGGGGGCAGGTGGCTACACCTTC
>TRBV10-3|.|TRBD1|TRBJ1-1
CAISEAGGENTEAFF
TGTGCCATCAGTGAGGCAGGGGGCGAGAACACTGAAGCTTTCTTT
>TRBV3-1|once|.|TRBJ1-6
CASSQLTRGDSPLHF
TGTGCCAGCAGCCAATTAACCAGGGGAGATTCACCCCTCCACTTT